A selection of T cell receptor beta chains follows, all from one sample in a study of cytomegalovirus exposure and HLA in healthy donors. This table comes from immunoSEQ multiplex PCR, and its TCRdb copy is limited to in-frame clones, with some not included. The sample has more than 110,000 clones; approximately 73% are singletons. Sequencing was performed on PBMCs. The receptors were sampled from a woman in her thirties or forties in good health and CMV-seronegative. Each CDR3 is given with its conserved first and last residue. The D gene is left open where the match is weak. The size entry is marked missing in some rows and otherwise reads once, few, many or a size class.

TRBJ1-1	NA	NA	TRBV29-1	CSVDKTAQNTEAFF	TGCAGCGTTGATAAGACAGCACAGAACACTGAAGCTTTCTTT
TRBJ1-5	few	TRBD1	TRBV6-5	CASSTGQPNQPQHF	TGTGCCAGCAGCACGGGACAGCCCAATCAGCCCCAGCATTTT
TRBJ1-2	NA	NA	TRBV15	CATSRDLATVYGYTF	TGTGCCACCAGCAGAGATTTAGCGACGGTCTATGGCTACACCTTC
TRBJ1-2	NA	TRBD1	TRBV6-1	CASSGDRGLGGYTF	TGTGCCAGCAGCGGGGACAGGGGTTTGGGTGGCTACACCTTC
TRBJ1-2	NA	NA	TRBV5-4	CASSYNAAGGHYGYTF	TGTGCCAGCAGCTATAACGCGGCCGGAGGGCACTATGGCTACACCTTC
TRBJ1-6	NA	NA	TRBV5-1	CASSLGQSYNSPLHF	TGCGCCAGCAGCTTGGGACAATCCTATAATTCACCCCTCCACTTT
TRBJ2-2	NA	NA	TRBV5-4	CASSLSRGLQGTGELFF	TGTGCCAGCAGCTTGTCCCGGGGTCTTCAAGGCACCGGGGAGCTGTTTTTT
TRBJ2-3	NA	NA	TRBV27	CASSFTRRDTDTQYF	TGTGCCAGCAGTTTCACCAGGAGGGACACAGATACGCAGTATTTT
TRBJ2-3	NA	NA	TRBV5-1	CASHLRDTSTDTQYF	TGCGCCAGCCATCTACGGGATACTAGCACAGATACGCAGTATTTT
TRBJ2-1	NA	NA	TRBV7-9	CASSLAADNEQFF	TGTGCCAGCAGCTTAGCGGCGGACAATGAGCAGTTCTTC
TRBJ2-1	NA	TRBD2	TRBV7-8	CASSFGTSGYNEQFF	TGTGCCAGCAGCTTTGGGACTAGTGGCTACAATGAGCAGTTCTTC
TRBJ1-1	NA	TRBD1	TRBV19	CASRQGWTTEAFF	TGTGCCAGCCGACAGGGGTGGACCACTGAAGCTTTCTTT
TRBJ2-3	NA	TRBD1	TRBV4-3	CASSQGTGGGTDTQYF	TGCGCCAGCAGCCAAGGGACAGGGGGCGGCACAGATACGCAGTATTTT
TRBJ2-5	few	TRBD2	TRBV7-9	CASSTLAGGLQETQYF	TGTGCCAGCAGCACCCTAGCGGGGGGACTCCAAGAGACCCAGTACTTC
TRBJ2-7	NA	NA	TRBV14	CASSQGGISRTYF	TGTGCCAGCAGCCAAGGCGGGATCTCGAGGACGTACTTC
TRBJ2-5	NA	NA	TRBV14	CASSQDRGTQYF	TGTGCCAGCAGCCAAGATCGCGGGACCCAGTACTTC
TRBJ2-1	NA	NA	TRBV6-6	CASRPRGSYNEQFF	TGTGCCAGCAGACCCAGGGGATCCTACAATGAGCAGTTCTTC
TRBJ2-7	NA	TRBD1	TRBV12-5	CASGFVSDRIQYEQYF	TGTGCTAGTGGTTTCGTCTCGGACAGGATCCAATACGAGCAGTACTTC
TRBJ2-1	NA	NA	TRBV5-6	CASSLVGGIGGDEQFF	TGTGCCAGCAGCTTGGTGGGTGGAATCGGGGGTGATGAGCAGTTCTTC
TRBJ1-2	NA	NA	TRBV2	CASVQGPNYGYTF	TGTGCCAGCGTCCAGGGTCCCAACTATGGCTACACCTTC
TRBJ2-1	many	NA	TRBV14	CASSGWEDLSNNEQFF	TGTGCCAGCAGCGGGTGGGAGGACTTATCCAACAATGAGCAGTTCTTC
TRBJ2-2	once	TRBD2	TRBV7-2	CASSFRGGGTGELFF	TGTGCCAGCAGCTTTCGGGGGGGCGGGACCGGGGAGCTGTTTTTT
TRBJ1-1	NA	TRBD1	TRBV5-4	CASSPPGQRSTEAFF	TGTGCCAGCAGCCCCCCGGGACAGAGGAGCACTGAAGCTTTCTTT
TRBJ1-1	NA	TRBD1	TRBV5-1	CASRITGGGVNTEAFF	TGCGCCAGTCGGATTACAGGGGGCGGCGTGAACACTGAAGCTTTCTTT
TRBJ1-5	few	NA	TRBV10-1	CAGGTGQPQHF	TGCGCCGGCGGAACAGGTCAGCCCCAGCATTTT
TRBJ1-2	NA	NA	TRBV28	CASSTLGDYGYTF	TGTGCCAGCAGTACCCTCGGGGACTATGGCTACACCTTC
TRBJ2-1	NA	NA	TRBV11-2	CASSSFGGAETHEQFF	TGTGCCAGCAGCTCCTTCGGGGGAGCTGAAACACATGAGCAGTTCTTC
TRBJ2-5	NA	NA	TRBV11-2	CASSLELQGWETQYF	TGTGCCAGCAGCTTAGAACTACAGGGTTGGGAGACCCAGTACTTC